This T cell receptor (beta chain) was documented in a study of beta chain features in type 1 diabetes. Study-level results: Researchers report that Type 1 diabetes patients had moderately but significantly shorter TCRB CDR3s across all four CD4+ subsets. VDJ junctions from patients with type 1 diabetes contained fewer insertions and more deletions.

The authors sorted CD4+ naive, central memory, regulatory and stem cell-like memory cells via CD45RO/CCR7/CD25/CD127/CD95/CD27. This clone turned up a few times. Its antigen remains unknown. V gave up 7 bases and J gave up 8 bases, with 11 bases separating them. The CDR3 covers 12 residues. Germline CDR1 reads SSHAT; CDR2 reads FNYEAQ (reference sequence). Reverse transcribing all isolated RNA meant expressed TCRB transcripts were sequenced. Profiling relied on immunoSEQ multiplex PCR, and the TCRdb table lists in-frame clones only, not all of them. This sample has roughly 180,000 clones, with less than 10% found just once.

This clonotype was sampled from a man aged 18 to 30 with type 1 diabetes. The sequenced material came from central memory CD4+ T cells from blood. This chain links TRBV7-7 with TRBJ2-2, with TRBD2 as a possible D gene (5 bases). Here the CDR3 DNA reads TGTGCCAGCACGTTTCGAGGGGGGGAGCTGTTTTTT. It specifies CASTFRGGELFF.